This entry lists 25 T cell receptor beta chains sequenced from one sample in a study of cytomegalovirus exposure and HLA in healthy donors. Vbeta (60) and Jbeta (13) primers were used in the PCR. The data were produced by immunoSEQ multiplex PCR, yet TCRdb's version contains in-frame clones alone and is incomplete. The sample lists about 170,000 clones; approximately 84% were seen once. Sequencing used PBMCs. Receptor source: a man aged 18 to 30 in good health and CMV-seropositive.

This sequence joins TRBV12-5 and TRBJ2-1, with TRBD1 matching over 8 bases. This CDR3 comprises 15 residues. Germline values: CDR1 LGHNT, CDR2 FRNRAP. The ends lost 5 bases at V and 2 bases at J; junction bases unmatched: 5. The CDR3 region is CASGDRGDTYNEQFF. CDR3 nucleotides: TGTGCTAGTGGTGACAGGGGCGACACCTACAATGAGCAGTTCTTC.

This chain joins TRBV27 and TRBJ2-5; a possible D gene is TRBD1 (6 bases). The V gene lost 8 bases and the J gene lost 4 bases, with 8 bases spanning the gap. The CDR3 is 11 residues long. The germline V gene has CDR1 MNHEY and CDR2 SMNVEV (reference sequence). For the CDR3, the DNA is TGTGCCAGCCAGGGGCCAGAGACCCAGTACTTC. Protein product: CASQGPETQYF.

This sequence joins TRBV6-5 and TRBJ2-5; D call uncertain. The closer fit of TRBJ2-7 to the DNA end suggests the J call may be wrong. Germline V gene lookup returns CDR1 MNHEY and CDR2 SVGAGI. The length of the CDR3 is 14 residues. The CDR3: CASSSLGPDGEQYF. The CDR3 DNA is TGTGCCAGCAGTTCCCTTGGGCCCGACGGCGAGCAGTACTTC.

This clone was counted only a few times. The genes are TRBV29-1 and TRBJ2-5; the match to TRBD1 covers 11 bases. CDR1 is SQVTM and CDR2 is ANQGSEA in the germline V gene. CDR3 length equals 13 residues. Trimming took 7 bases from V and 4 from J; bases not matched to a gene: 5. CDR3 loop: CSAPGQGGETQYF. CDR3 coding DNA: TGCAGCGCACCGGGACAGGGGGGAGAGACCCAGTACTTC.

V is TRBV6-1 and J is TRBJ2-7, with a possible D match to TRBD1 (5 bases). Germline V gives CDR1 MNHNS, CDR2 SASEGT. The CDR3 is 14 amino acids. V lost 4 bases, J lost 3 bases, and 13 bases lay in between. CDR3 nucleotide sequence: TGTGCCAGCAGTGCCGTCACAGGAAACTACGAGCAGTACTTC. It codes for CASSAVTGNYEQYF.

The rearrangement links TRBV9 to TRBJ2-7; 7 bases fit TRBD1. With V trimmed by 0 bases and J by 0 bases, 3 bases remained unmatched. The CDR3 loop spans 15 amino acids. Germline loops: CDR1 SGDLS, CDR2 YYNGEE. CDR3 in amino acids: CASSVGAGGSYEQYF. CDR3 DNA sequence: TGTGCCAGCAGCGTAGGTGCAGGGGGCTCCTACGAGCAGTACTTC.

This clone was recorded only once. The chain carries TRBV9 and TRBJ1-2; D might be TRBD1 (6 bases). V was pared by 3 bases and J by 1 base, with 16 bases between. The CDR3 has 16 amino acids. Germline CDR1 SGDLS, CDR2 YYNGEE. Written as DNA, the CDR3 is TGTGCCAGCAGCGGCCAGGGGCGTAGGGGTAACTATGGCTACACCTTC. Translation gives CASSGQGRRGNYGYTF.

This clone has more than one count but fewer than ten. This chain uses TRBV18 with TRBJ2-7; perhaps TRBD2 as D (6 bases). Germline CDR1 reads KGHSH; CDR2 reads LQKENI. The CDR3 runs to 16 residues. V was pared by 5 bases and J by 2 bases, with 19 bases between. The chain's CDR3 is CASSEGSGERAYEQYF. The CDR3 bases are TGTGCCAGCTCAGAAGGATCGGGGGAACGAGCCTACGAGCAGTACTTC.

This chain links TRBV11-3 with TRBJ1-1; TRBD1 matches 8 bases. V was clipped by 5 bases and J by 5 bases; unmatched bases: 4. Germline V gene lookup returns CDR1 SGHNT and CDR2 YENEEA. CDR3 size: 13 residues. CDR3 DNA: TGTGCCAGCAGCGGACGGACAGGGACTGAAGCTTTCTTT. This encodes CASSGRTGTEAFF.

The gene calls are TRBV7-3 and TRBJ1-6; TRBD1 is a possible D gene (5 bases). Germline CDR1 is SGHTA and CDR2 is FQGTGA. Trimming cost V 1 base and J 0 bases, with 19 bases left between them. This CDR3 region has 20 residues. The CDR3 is CASSLKWGGTVISYNSPLHF. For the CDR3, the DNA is TGTGCCAGCAGCTTAAAATGGGGGGGGACGGTAATCTCCTATAATTCACCCCTCCACTTT.

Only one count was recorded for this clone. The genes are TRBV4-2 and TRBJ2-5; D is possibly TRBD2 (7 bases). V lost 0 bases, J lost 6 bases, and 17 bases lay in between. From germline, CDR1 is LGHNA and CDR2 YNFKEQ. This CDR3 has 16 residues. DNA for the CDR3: TGTGCCAGCAGCCAAGATGGGGGGGGCGCTGTCCAGACCCAGTACTTC. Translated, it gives CASSQDGGGAVQTQYF.

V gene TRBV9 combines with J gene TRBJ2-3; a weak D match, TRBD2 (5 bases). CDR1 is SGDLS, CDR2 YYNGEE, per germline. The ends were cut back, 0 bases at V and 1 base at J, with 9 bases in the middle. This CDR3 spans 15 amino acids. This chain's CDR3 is CASSVANSGTDTQYF. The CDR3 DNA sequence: TGTGCCAGCAGCGTAGCGAATAGCGGCACAGATACGCAGTATTTT.

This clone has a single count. For the CDR3, the DNA is TGTGCCAGCTCACCACCGAGTGTCGGAGAGACCCAGTACTTC. This encodes CASSPPSVGETQYF. The chain employs TRBV18 and TRBJ2-5, with D hard to call. The germline gives CDR1 KGHSH, CDR2 LQKENI. This CDR3 region has 14 residues. Trimming removed 0 bases at V and 4 bases at J, with 9 bases between. Full variable domain (outside the CDR3, taken from reference TRBV18 and TRBJ2-5): NAGVMQNPRHLVRRRGQEARLRCSPMKGHSHVYWYRQLPEEGLKFMVYLQKENIIDESGMPKERFSAEFPKEGPSILRIQQVVRGDSAAYFCASSPPSVGETQYFGPGTRLLVL.

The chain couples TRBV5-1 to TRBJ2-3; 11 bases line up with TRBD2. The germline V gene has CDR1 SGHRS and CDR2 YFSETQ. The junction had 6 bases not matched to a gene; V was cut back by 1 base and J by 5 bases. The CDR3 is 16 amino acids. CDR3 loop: CASSLLASGGLDTQYF. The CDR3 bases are TGCGCCAGCAGCTTGCTGGCTAGCGGGGGGTTAGATACGCAGTATTTT.

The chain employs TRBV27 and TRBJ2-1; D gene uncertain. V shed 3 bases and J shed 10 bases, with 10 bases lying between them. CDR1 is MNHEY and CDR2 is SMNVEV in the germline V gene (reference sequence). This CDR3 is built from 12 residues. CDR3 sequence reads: CASSLVVGEQFF. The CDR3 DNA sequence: TGTGCCAGCAGTTTGGTCGTCGGGGAGCAGTTCTTC.

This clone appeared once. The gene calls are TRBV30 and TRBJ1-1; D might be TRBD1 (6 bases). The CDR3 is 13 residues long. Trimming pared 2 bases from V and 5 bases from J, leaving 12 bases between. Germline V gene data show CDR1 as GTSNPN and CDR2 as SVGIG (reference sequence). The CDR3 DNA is TGTGCCTGGAGTATGACAGGAACTACTGAAGCTTTCTTT. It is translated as CAWSMTGTTEAFF.

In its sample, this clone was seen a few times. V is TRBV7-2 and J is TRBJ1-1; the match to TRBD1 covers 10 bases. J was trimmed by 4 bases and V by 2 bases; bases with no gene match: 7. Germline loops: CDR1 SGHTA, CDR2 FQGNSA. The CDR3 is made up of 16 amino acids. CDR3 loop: CASSLWGQGRGTEAFF. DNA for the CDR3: TGTGCCAGCAGCTTATGGGGACAGGGGAGGGGCACTGAAGCTTTCTTT.

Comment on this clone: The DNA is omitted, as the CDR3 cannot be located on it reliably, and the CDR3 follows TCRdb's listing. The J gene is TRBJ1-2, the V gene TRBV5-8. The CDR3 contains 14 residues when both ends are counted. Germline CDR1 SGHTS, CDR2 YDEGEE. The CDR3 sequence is CASSFGYGAGRDTF.

The CDR3 loop reads CASTPIDGDQPQHF. The CDR3 bases are TGTGCCAGCACCCCAATAGACGGGGATCAGCCCCAGCATTTT. This chain uses TRBV19 with TRBJ1-5; D remains unclear. CDR1 is LNHDA, CDR2 SQIVND, per germline (reference sequence). The CDR3 extends over 14 amino acids. The germline V and J ends were trimmed by 9 bases and 5 bases, with 17 bases remaining between them.

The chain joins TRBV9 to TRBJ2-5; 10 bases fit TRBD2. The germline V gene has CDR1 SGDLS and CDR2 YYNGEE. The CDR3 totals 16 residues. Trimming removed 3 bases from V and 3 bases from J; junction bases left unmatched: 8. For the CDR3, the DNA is TGTGCCAGCAGCGGCCCTAGCGGGGGCCGAGAAGAGACCCAGTACTTC. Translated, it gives CASSGPSGGREETQYF.

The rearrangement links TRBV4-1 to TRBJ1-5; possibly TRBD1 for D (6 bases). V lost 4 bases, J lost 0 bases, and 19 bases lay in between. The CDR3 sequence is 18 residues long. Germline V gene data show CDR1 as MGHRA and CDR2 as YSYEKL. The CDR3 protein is CASSPGAPPGYSNQPQHF. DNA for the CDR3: TGCGCCAGCAGCCCAGGGGCCCCCCCAGGGTATAGCAATCAGCCCCAGCATTTT.

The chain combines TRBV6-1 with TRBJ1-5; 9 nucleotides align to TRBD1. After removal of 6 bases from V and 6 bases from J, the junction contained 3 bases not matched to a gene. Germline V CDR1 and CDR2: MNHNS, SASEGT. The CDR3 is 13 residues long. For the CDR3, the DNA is TGTGCCAGCAGGACAGGGGGTGTTCAGCCCCAGCATTTT. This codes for CASRTGGVQPQHF.

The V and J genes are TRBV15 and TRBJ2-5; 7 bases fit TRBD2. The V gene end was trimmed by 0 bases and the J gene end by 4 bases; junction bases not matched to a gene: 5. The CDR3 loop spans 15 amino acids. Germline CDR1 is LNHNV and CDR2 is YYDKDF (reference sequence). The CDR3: CATSRESPGGETQYF. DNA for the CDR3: TGTGCCACCAGCAGAGAGTCCCCGGGGGGAGAGACCCAGTACTTC.

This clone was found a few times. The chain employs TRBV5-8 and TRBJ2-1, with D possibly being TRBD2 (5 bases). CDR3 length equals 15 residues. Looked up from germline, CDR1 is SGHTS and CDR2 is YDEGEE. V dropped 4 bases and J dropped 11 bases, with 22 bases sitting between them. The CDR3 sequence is CASSGPGIVRVQQFF. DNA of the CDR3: TGTGCCAGCAGCGGTCCGGGGATTGTGAGGGTTCAGCAGTTCTTC.

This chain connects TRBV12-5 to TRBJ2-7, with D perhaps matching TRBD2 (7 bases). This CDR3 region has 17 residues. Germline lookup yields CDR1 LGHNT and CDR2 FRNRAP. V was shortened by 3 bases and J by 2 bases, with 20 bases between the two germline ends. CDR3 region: CASGFNIGGVGAYEQYF. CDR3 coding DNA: TGTGCTAGTGGTTTTAATATAGGGGGGGTAGGTGCCTACGAGCAGTACTTC.